This TCR beta chain came from a study of somatic mutations in cytotoxic T cells in rheumatoid arthritis. Trimming removed 7 bases from V and 7 bases from J, with 22 bases in between. Germline CDR1 is LNHDA and CDR2 is SQIVND (reference sequence). The CDR3 runs to 15 residues. Generated by immunoSEQ multiplex PCR, the TCRdb table keeps only in-frame clones and is missing some. The sample shows some 16,000 clones, over 60% of them seen only once. Note on this clone: Its antigen is not identified.

Regarding the study as a whole: With roughly 62 patients examined, 8 had a largest CD8+ clone exceeding 20% of CD8+ cells. Among patients with rheumatoid arthritis, but not healthy controls, CD8+ clonality increased with age.

The chain uses TRBV19 and TRBJ1-2; perhaps TRBD1 as D (6 bases). The TCR originated in an adult with rheumatoid arthritis. Sequencing used CD8+ T cells sorted from blood. The CDR3 here is CASTDTGDIVGGYTF. CDR3 DNA: TGTGCCAGTACCGATACCGGGGACATAGTAGGTGGCTACACCTTC.